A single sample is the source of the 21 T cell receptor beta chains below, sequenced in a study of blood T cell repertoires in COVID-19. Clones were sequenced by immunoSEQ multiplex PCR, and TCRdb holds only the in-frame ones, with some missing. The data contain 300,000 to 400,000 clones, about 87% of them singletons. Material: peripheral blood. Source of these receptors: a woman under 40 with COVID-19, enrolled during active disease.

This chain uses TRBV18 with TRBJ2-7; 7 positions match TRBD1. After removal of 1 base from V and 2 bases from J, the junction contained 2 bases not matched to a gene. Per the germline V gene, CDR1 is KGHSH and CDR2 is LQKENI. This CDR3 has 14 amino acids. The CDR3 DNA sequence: TGTGCCAGCTCACCACGGCAGGGGGCCTACGAGCAGTACTTC. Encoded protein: CASSPRQGAYEQYF. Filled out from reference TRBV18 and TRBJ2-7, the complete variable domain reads NAGVMQNPRHLVRRRGQEARLRCSPMKGHSHVYWYRQLPEEGLKFMVYLQKENIIDESGMPKERFSAEFPKEGPSILRIQQVVRGDSAAYFCASSPRQGAYEQYFGPGTRLTVT.

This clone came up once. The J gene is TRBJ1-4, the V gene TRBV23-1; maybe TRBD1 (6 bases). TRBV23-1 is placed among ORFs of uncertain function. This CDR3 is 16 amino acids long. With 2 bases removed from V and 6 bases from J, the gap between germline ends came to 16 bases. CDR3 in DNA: TGCGCCAGCAGTCAACTTGTCTCGGGGACATATGAAAAACTGTTTTTT. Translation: CASSQLVSGTYEKLFF.

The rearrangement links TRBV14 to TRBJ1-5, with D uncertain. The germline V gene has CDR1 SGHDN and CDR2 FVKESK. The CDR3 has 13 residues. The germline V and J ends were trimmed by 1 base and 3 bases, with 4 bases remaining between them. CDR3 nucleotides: TGTGCCAGCAGCCAAGCTAACAATCAGCCCCAGCATTTT. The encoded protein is CASSQANNQPQHF.

CDR3 in DNA: TGTGCCAGCAGGGGGACTAGCGACCACTACAATGAGCAGTTCTTC. Translation gives CASRGTSDHYNEQFF. The V and J genes are TRBV6-5 and TRBJ2-1; 10 bases are a match to TRBD2. The CDR3 runs to 15 residues. With 6 bases clipped from V and 3 bases from J, the junction kept 5 bases outside the gene matches. Germline assignment: CDR1 MNHEY and CDR2 SVGAGI.

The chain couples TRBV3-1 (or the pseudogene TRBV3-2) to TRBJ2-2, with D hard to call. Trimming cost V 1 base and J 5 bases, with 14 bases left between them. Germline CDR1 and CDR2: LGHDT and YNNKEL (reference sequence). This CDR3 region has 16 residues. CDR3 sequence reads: CASSQGSLPWTGELFF. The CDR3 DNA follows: TGTGCCAGCAGCCAAGGGAGCCTACCCTGGACCGGGGAGCTGTTTTTT.

The CDR3 sequence is CATKRDSVNTGELFF. CDR3 in DNA: TGTGCCACCAAGAGAGACAGCGTGAACACCGGGGAGCTGTTTTTT. The chain recombines TRBV6-5 with TRBJ2-2; weak D call: TRBD1 (5 bases). This CDR3 is built from 15 residues. V was pared by 10 bases and J by 1 base, with 16 bases between. Germline V gene sequence: CDR1 MNHEY, CDR2 SVGAGI.

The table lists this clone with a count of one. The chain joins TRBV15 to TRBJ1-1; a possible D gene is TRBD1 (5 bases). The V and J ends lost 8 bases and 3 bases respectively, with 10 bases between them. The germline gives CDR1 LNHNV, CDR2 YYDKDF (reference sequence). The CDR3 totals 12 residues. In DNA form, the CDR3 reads TGTGCCACCGGCCGGGGGTACACTGAAGCTTTCTTT. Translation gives CATGRGYTEAFF.

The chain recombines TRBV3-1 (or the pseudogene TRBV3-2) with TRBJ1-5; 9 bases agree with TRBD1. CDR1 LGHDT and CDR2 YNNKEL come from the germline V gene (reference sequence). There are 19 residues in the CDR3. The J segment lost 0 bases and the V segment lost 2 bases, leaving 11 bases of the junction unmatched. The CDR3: CASSQTGGTGLISNQPQHF. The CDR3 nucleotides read TGTGCCAGCAGCCAAACCGGAGGGACAGGGCTTATTAGCAATCAGCCCCAGCATTTT.

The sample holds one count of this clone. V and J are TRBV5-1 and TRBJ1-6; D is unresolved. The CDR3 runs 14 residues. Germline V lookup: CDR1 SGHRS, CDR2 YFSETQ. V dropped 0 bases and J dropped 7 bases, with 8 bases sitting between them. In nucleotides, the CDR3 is TGCGCCAGCAGCTTGGCCGAGAGAAATTCACCCCTCCACTTT. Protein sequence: CASSLAERNSPLHF.

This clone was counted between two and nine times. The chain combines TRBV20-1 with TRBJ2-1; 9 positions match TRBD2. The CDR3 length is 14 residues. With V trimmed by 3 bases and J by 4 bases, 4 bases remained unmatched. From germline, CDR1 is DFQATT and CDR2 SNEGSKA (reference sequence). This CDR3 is CSASRLADYNEQFF. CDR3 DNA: TGCAGTGCTAGTAGACTAGCGGATTACAATGAGCAGTTCTTC.

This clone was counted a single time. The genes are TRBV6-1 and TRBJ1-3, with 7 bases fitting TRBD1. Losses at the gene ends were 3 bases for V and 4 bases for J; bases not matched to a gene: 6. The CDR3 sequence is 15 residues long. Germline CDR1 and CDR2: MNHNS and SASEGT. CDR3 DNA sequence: TGTGCCAGCAGTGAGCCGGGACAGCGGGGAAACACCATATATTTT. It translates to CASSEPGQRGNTIYF.

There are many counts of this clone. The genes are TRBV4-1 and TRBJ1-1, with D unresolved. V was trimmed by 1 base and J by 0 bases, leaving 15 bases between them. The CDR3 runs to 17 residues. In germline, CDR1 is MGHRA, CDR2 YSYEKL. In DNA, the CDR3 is TGCGCCAGCAGCCAAGTGGACTTGGGTTTCATGAACACTGAAGCTTTCTTT. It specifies CASSQVDLGFMNTEAFF.

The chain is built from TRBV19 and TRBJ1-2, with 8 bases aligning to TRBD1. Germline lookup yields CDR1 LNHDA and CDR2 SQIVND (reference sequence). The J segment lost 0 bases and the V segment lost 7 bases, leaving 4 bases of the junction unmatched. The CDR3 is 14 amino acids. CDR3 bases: TGTGCCAGTAACAGGGGGACTTCTAACTATGGCTACACCTTC. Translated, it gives CASNRGTSNYGYTF.

The CDR3 reads CASSLDRGSGGYTF. CDR3 sequence (DNA): TGTGCCAGCAGCTTAGACCGAGGGTCGGGTGGCTACACCTTC. This chain connects TRBV11-2 to TRBJ1-2; D is unclear. Per the germline V gene, CDR1 is SGHAT and CDR2 is FQNNGV. This CDR3 spans 14 amino acids. Trimming stripped 0 bases from V and 7 bases from J, with 12 bases between.

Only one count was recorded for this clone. CDR3 region: CASSQRAGNSPLHF. CDR3 DNA sequence: TGCGCCAGCAGCCAGAGGGCAGGCAACTCACCCCTCCACTTT. The chain links TRBV4-3 to TRBJ1-6; D not certain. Germline CDR1 reads LGHNA; CDR2 reads YSLEER. This CDR3 comprises 14 residues. V was pared by 3 bases and J by 10 bases, with 13 bases between.

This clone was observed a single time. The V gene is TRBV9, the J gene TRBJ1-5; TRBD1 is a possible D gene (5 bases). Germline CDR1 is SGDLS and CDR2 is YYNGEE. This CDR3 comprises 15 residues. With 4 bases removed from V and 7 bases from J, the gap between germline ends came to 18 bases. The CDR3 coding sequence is TGTGCCAGCAGCCAAGGATCAGGGTTAGGCCAGCCCCAGCATTTT. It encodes CASSQGSGLGQPQHF.

The CDR3 coding sequence is TGTGCCAGCAGCCTAGTAGCGGGGGGGAACACCGGGGAGCTGTTTTTT. It is translated as CASSLVAGGNTGELFF. The V gene is TRBV9, the J gene TRBJ2-2; 10 bases are shared with TRBD2. Germline V gene lookup returns CDR1 SGDLS and CDR2 YYNGEE. Trimming at V came to 4 bases and at J to 1 base, leaving 4 bases not matched to a gene. The CDR3 covers 16 residues.

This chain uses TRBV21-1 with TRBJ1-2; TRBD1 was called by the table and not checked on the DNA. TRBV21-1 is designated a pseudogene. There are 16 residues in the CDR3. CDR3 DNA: TGTGCCAGCAGCAAACAAGGGGGACCGACTAACTATGGCTACACCTTC. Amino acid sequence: CASSKQGGPTNYGYTF.

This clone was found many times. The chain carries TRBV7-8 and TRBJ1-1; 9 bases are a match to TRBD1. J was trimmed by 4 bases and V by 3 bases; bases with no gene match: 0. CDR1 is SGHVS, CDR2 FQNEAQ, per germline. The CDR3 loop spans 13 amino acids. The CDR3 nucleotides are TGTGCCAGCAGCTTGACAGGGGGCACTGAAGCTTTCTTT. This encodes CASSLTGGTEAFF.

This CDR3 is CASSEGAPSLPTGELFF. The CDR3 DNA is TGTGCCAGCAGTGAAGGGGCGCCCTCTCTCCCCACCGGGGAGCTGTTTTTT. The V call is TRBV2, the J call TRBJ2-2; D ambiguous. Between the trimmed V and J ends, which lost 1 base and 4 bases, there was a span of 16 bases. The CDR3 has 17 amino acids. Germline values: CDR1 SNHLY, CDR2 FYNNEI.

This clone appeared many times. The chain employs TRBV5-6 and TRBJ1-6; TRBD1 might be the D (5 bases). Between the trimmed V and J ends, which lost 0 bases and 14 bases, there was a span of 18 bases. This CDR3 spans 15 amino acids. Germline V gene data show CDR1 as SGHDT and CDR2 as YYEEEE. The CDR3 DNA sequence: TGTGCCAGCAGCTTGGCCCTTAGGGGCCGTTTGACCCTCCACTTT. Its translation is CASSLALRGRLTLHF. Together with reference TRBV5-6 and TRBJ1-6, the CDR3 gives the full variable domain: DAGVTQSPTHLIKTRGQQVTLRCSPKSGHDTVSWYQQALGQGPQFIFQYYEEEERQRGNFPDRFSGHQFPNYSSELNVNALLLGDSALYLCASSLALRGRLTLHFGNGTRLTVT.